What follows are 28 T cell receptor beta chains derived from one specimen sequenced in a study of blood T cells in healthy people across ages. For the second PCR, which ran for roughly 6 to 12 cycles, a sample-barcoded 5' primer and a J-beta primer mix were used. TCRdb called the 5' RACE reads again in MiXCR, with one record for every CDR3 protein. The data show fewer than 750,000 distinct CDR3 sequences, roughly 48% seen once. The sequenced sample was blood. These receptors were taken from a man aged 80 or over in good health.

There are a few counts of this clonotype. The CDR3 nucleotides are TGTGCCACCAGCAGAGATTGGGCAGCAACTAATGAAAAACTGTTTTTT. As protein: CATSRDWAATNEKLFF. This chain links TRBV15 with TRBJ1-4; D uncertain. The germline V and J ends were trimmed by 0 bases and 0 bases, with 8 bases remaining between them. Germline CDR1 is LNHNV and CDR2 is YYDKDF (reference sequence). The length of the CDR3 is 16 residues.

This clonotype occurred a few times. CDR3 loop: CASSPGAISNEKLFF. The CDR3 region has the DNA TGTGCCAGCAGCCCGGGGGCGATTTCTAATGAAAAACTGTTTTTT. V and J are TRBV9 and TRBJ1-4, with D possibly matching TRBD1 (6 bases). The CDR3 sequence is 15 residues long. Germline CDR1 reads SGDLS; CDR2 reads YYNGEE. The V end lost 4 bases, the J end lost 3 bases, and 13 bases lay between the germline ends.

The rearrangement joins TRBV4-1 to TRBJ2-7; maybe TRBD1 (5 bases). CDR1 is MGHRA and CDR2 is YSYEKL in the germline V gene. This CDR3 has 13 residues. The germline V and J ends were trimmed by 1 base and 5 bases, with 9 bases remaining between them. The CDR3 loop is CASSQAPRDEQYF. CDR3 DNA sequence: TGCGCCAGCAGCCAAGCTCCCAGGGACGAGCAGTACTTC.

This clonotype occurred many times. The chain is built from TRBV6-5 and TRBJ1-2; possible D gene TRBD1, 5 bases. Germline CDR1 and CDR2: MNHEY and SVGAGI. The length of the CDR3 is 13 residues. Trimming stripped 5 bases from V and 2 bases from J, with 9 bases between. CDR3 sequence (DNA): TGTGCCAGCAGTCCAGGGTGGAACTATGGCTACACCTTC. This sequence encodes CASSPGWNYGYTF.

In nucleotides, the CDR3 is TGCAGCGTCCCAAACTTCCGCACAGATACGCAGTATTTT. The encoded protein is CSVPNFRTDTQYF. The chain links TRBV29-1 to TRBJ2-3, with D unresolved. From germline, CDR1 is SQVTM and CDR2 ANQGSEA. This CDR3 spans 13 amino acids. The V gene lost 6 bases and the J gene lost 1 base, with 11 bases spanning the gap.

This chain connects TRBV20-1 to TRBJ2-3, with unresolved D. V shed 0 bases and J shed 1 base, with 11 bases lying between them. There are 15 residues in the CDR3. The V gene's germline CDR1 is DFQATT and CDR2 SNEGSKA (reference sequence). CDR3 DNA: TGCAGTGCTAGAGAACGACCGGCAGGCACAGATACGCAGTATTTT. Residues: CSARERPAGTDTQYF.

The table lists this clonotype with many counts. This chain uses TRBV6-5 with TRBJ2-4; D is tentatively TRBD1 or TRBD2 (5 bases each). The CDR3 is 17 amino acids. Germline V gene lookup returns CDR1 MNHEY and CDR2 SVGAGI. V was trimmed by 0 bases and J by 2 bases, leaving 14 bases between them. The CDR3 region is CASSYSRGVGTKNIQYF. The CDR3 nucleotides read TGTGCCAGCAGTTACTCGCGAGGGGTTGGAACCAAAAACATTCAGTACTTC.

J is TRBJ1-2 and V is TRBV27, with D perhaps matching TRBD1 (5 bases). The ends were cut back, 2 bases at V and 5 bases at J, with 15 bases in the middle. From germline, CDR1 is MNHEY and CDR2 SMNVEV (reference sequence). CDR3 length: 15 amino acids. CDR3 protein: CASSLMIGGEYGYTF. The DNA for the CDR3 is TGTGCCAGCAGTTTAATGATCGGGGGAGAGTATGGCTACACCTTC.

This chain joins TRBV20-1 and TRBJ1-4; D gene unclear. Germline loops: CDR1 DFQATT, CDR2 SNEGSKA (reference sequence). This CDR3 contains 15 residues. Trimming removed 3 bases at V and 5 bases at J, with 16 bases between. For the CDR3, the DNA is TGCAGTGCTAGGCGACCCGGGATTTTCAATGAAAAACTGTTTTTT. Amino acids: CSARRPGIFNEKLFF.

This chain links TRBV10-3 with TRBJ2-3, with 8 bases aligning to TRBD2. Trimming took 7 bases from V and 5 from J; bases not matched to a gene: 8. Germline CDR1 is ENHRY and CDR2 is SYGVKD. The CDR3 has 14 residues. CDR3 nucleotides: TGTGCCATCACGTCAGCGGGGGCGCAAGATACGCAGTATTTT. It encodes CAITSAGAQDTQYF.

This clonotype was counted a few times. The chain combines TRBV24-1 with TRBJ2-7; D is tentatively TRBD1 or TRBD2 (6 bases each). The CDR3 runs to 13 residues. CDR1 is KGHDR, CDR2 SFDVKD, per germline. V dropped 5 bases and J dropped 7 bases, with 14 bases sitting between them. The CDR3 DNA sequence: TGTGCCACCAGTGCCGGGGGCCTTGCGGAGCAGTACTTC. Amino acids: CATSAGGLAEQYF.

The rearrangement joins TRBV7-9 to TRBJ2-1; D possibly corresponds to TRBD2 (6 bases). Trimming cost V 4 bases and J 4 bases, with 17 bases left between them. The CDR3 runs 16 residues. Germline CDR1 SEHNR, CDR2 FQNEAQ (reference sequence). CDR3 nucleotides: TGTGCCAGCAGCTCCTTAAGCGGGCAGCAGTACAATGAGCAGTTCTTC. It is translated as CASSSLSGQQYNEQFF. Together with reference TRBV7-9 and TRBJ2-1, the CDR3 gives the full variable domain: DTGVSQNPRHKITKRGQNVTFRCDPISEHNRLYWYRQTLGQGPEFLTYFQNEAQLEKSRLLSDRFSAERPKGSFSTLEIQRTEQGDSAMYLCASSSLSGQQYNEQFFGPGTRLTVL.

J is TRBJ2-1 and V is TRBV28; D uncertain. In germline, CDR1 is MDHEN, CDR2 SYDVKM. The CDR3 contains 15 residues. Trimming removed 2 bases at V and 10 bases at J, with 18 bases between. This CDR3 reads CASSLGYIALYEQFF. The CDR3 DNA is TGTGCCAGCAGTTTAGGGTACATCGCCCTCTACGAGCAGTTCTTC.

The V gene is TRBV29-1, the J gene TRBJ2-5; 7 nucleotides align to TRBD1. CDR1 is SQVTM, CDR2 ANQGSEA, per germline. The CDR3 contains 14 residues. V was pared by 5 bases and J by 2 bases, with 8 bases of the junction left unmatched. This CDR3 reads CSVLAPGQQETQYF. Here the CDR3 DNA reads TGCAGCGTTCTCGCCCCGGGACAGCAAGAGACCCAGTACTTC. Using reference TRBV29-1 and TRBJ2-5 for the parts outside the CDR3, the full variable domain is SAVISQKPSRDICQRGTSLTIQCQVDSQVTMMFWYRQQPGQSLTLIATANQGSEATYESGFVIDKFPISRPNLTFSTLTVSNMSPEDSSIYLCSVLAPGQQETQYFGPGTRLLVL.

This chain links TRBV30 with TRBJ2-4; D uncertain. CDR1 is GTSNPN and CDR2 is SVGIG in the germline V gene (reference sequence). The CDR3 contains 14 residues. Trimming took off 0 bases at V and 1 base at J, with 7 bases between the two ends. The CDR3 sequence is CAWSVRGAKNIQYF. In nucleotides, the CDR3 is TGTGCCTGGAGTGTACGTGGGGCCAAAAACATTCAGTACTTC.

The rearrangement links TRBV7-2 to TRBJ2-4, with 12 bases aligning to TRBD2. With the DNA end fitting TRBJ2-7 better, the J assignment may be wrong. CDR1 is SGHTA and CDR2 is FQGNSA in the germline V gene. CDR3 length equals 16 residues. The DNA of the CDR3 is TGTGCCAGCAGCTCGCGACTAGCGGGAGATCGGTACGAGCAGTACTTC. Protein product: CASSSRLAGDRYEQYF.

The gene calls are TRBV28 and TRBJ2-1; perhaps TRBD1 as D (7 bases). The V and J ends lost 7 bases and 4 bases respectively, with 14 bases between them. Looked up from germline, CDR1 is MDHEN and CDR2 is SYDVKM. The CDR3 is 14 residues long. The CDR3, as DNA: TGTGCCAGCAAACAGGGGAGGCGGTACAATGAGCAGTTCTTC. Translating gives CASKQGRRYNEQFF.

This clonotype was seen a few times. This chain joins TRBV9 and TRBJ2-1; 11 bases map to TRBD2. The CDR3 runs 16 residues. V was pared by 4 bases and J by 7 bases, with 10 bases of the junction left unmatched. From germline, CDR1 is SGDLS and CDR2 YYNGEE. The CDR3 protein is CASSSTLAGVRNEQFF. CDR3 sequence (DNA): TGTGCCAGCAGCTCCACACTAGCGGGAGTCCGGAATGAGCAGTTCTTC.

The V gene is TRBV5-6, the J gene TRBJ2-7; TRBD1 is a possible D gene (6 bases). From germline, CDR1 is SGHDT and CDR2 YYEEEE. This CDR3 is 15 amino acids long. Trimming took off 4 bases at V and 0 bases at J, with 14 bases between the two ends. The CDR3 coding sequence is TGTGCCAGCAGCCAAAGGGGACACGTCTCCTACGAGCAGTACTTC. Translated, it gives CASSQRGHVSYEQYF.

This clonotype was recorded a few times. The rearrangement joins TRBV2 to TRBJ2-1; 9 bases map to TRBD2. J gave up 6 bases and V 7 bases, and 7 bases lay outside the gene matches. Germline CDR1 is SNHLY and CDR2 is FYNNEI. CDR3 size: 14 residues. CDR3 loop: CASTTSGGPNEQFF. The CDR3 DNA follows: TGTGCCAGCACCACGAGCGGGGGGCCCAATGAGCAGTTCTTC.

The gene calls are TRBV5-5 and TRBJ2-5; D is ambiguous. The J call is doubtful: the DNA matches TRBJ2-7 better. This CDR3 spans 14 amino acids. Germline V gives CDR1 SGHKS, CDR2 YYEKEE (reference sequence). This CDR3 is CASSLTRWTGEQYF. For the CDR3, the DNA is TGTGCCAGCAGCTTAACTCGTTGGACGGGCGAGCAGTACTTC.

The gene calls are TRBV15 and TRBJ2-1, with D tentatively TRBD1 (5 bases). Deletions cut 4 bases from V and 8 bases from J, with 12 bases between. This CDR3 has 13 amino acids. The germline V gene encodes CDR1 LNHNV and CDR2 YYDKDF (reference sequence). CDR3 sequence reads: CATSTQGSDEQFF. CDR3 bases: TGTGCCACCAGCACGCAGGGTTCGGATGAGCAGTTCTTC. The full variable domain, rest sourced from reference TRBV15 and TRBJ2-1, is DAMVIQNPRYQVTQFGKPVTLSCSQTLNHNVMYWYQQKSSQAPKLLFHYYDKDFNNEADTPDNFQSRRPNTSFCFLDIRSPGLGDTAMYLCATSTQGSDEQFFGPGTRLTVL.

The J gene is TRBJ2-7, the V gene TRBV30; D gene unclear. Per germline, CDR1 GTSNPN and CDR2 SVGIG (reference sequence). Trimming took 6 bases from V and 5 from J, leaving 8 bases between them. This CDR3 contains 10 residues. CDR3 amino acids: CACGQDEQYF. The CDR3 DNA reads as TGTGCCTGCGGGCAAGACGAGCAGTACTTC. Variable domain in full (rest from reference TRBV30 and TRBJ2-7): SQTIHQWPATLVQPVGSPLSLECTVEGTSNPNLYWYRQAAGRGLQLLFYSVGIGQISSEVPQNLSASRPQDRQFILSSKKLLLSDSGFYLCACGQDEQYFGPGTRLTVT.

CDR3 bases: TGTGCCAGCAGTGACCCGCGGGGCGCTGCGGGAGGCACAGATACGCAGTATTTT. Its protein product is CASSDPRGAAGGTDTQYF. The chain uses TRBV28 and TRBJ2-3; TRBD2 matches at 7 bases. V was clipped by 5 bases and J by 1 base; unmatched bases: 15. The CDR3 is 18 amino acids. CDR1 MDHEN and CDR2 SYDVKM come from the germline V gene.

This clonotype came up many times. The chain employs TRBV6-5 and TRBJ1-5; TRBD1 is a possible D gene (5 bases). The germline V gene has CDR1 MNHEY and CDR2 SVGAGI. V lost 5 bases and J lost 1, with 6 bases in between. This CDR3 has 13 residues. The CDR3 DNA is TGTGCCAGCAGTGGGGCCAGCAATCAGCCCCAGCATTTT. This encodes CASSGASNQPQHF.

This sequence joins TRBV9 and TRBJ2-5; unclear D gene. The end of the DNA is better explained by TRBJ2-7, so the J call may be wrong. The CDR3 length is 13 residues. Germline values: CDR1 SGDLS, CDR2 YYNGEE. In DNA form, the CDR3 reads TGTGCCAGCAGCATTGGTGCCGACCCCGAGCAGTACTTC. It encodes CASSIGADPEQYF.

V is TRBV5-6 and J is TRBJ2-1; 11 bases are shared with TRBD1. Germline V gene data show CDR1 as SGHDT and CDR2 as YYEEEE. CDR3 size: 13 residues. The V gene end was trimmed by 3 bases and the J gene end by 7 bases; junction bases not matched to a gene: 0. CDR3 DNA: TGTGCCAGCAGCTGGGACAGGGGGAATGAGCAGTTCTTC. It encodes CASSWDRGNEQFF.

The chain recombines TRBV9 with TRBJ2-1; TRBD2 matches 9 bases. The CDR3 runs to 18 residues. Germline V CDR1 and CDR2: SGDLS, YYNGEE. V lost 1 base to trimming and J lost 0 bases; unmatched junction nucleotides: 8. The CDR3 loop reads CASSVLAGGQYSYNEQFF. The CDR3 DNA is TGTGCCAGCAGCGTACTGGCGGGGGGGCAGTACTCCTACAATGAGCAGTTCTTC.